The T cell receptor (beta chain) described here comes from a study of T cell responses to AZD1222 COVID-19 vaccine. Study observations and caveats: Donors, mostly white British, included more females; clonal diversity was possibly underestimated.

With regard to this clone: Its antigen remains unidentified.

Only in-frame clones appear in the TCRdb table, and some are missing; sequencing was by immunoSEQ multiplex PCR. The data contain 150,000 to 200,000 clones, roughly 94% of them singletons. This clonotype originated in an adult who received the AZD1222 COVID-19 vaccine. The material was peripheral blood, obtained 28 days after the second AZD1222 dose.

This chain's CDR3 is CASSLATGLPGYTF. DNA for the CDR3: TGTGCCAGCAGCTTAGCAACAGGGCTTCCCGGCTACACCTTC. This chain uses TRBV7-2 with TRBJ1-2, with TRBD1 as a possible D gene (6 bases). The CDR3 is 14 residues long. From germline, CDR1 is SGHTA and CDR2 FQGNSA. V lost 0 bases, J lost 8 bases, and 13 bases lay in between.